A single sample is the source of the 27 T cell receptor beta chains below, sequenced in a study of cytomegalovirus exposure and HLA in healthy donors (dated by TCRdb to about 2017). The protocol used for the library was the immunoSEQ multiplex PCR assay. For the multiplex PCR, a mixture combining 60 forward primers for TCR Vbeta segments and 13 reverse primers for TCR Jbeta segments was used. Imported from immuneACCESS, the table was reduced by TCRdb to in-frame sequences with V and J called. These copies leave out some clones; in studies compared against another copy, an unresolved V gene accounts for under half, and the cause of the remainder is not known. The sample includes about 160,000 clones, with around 80% observed a single time. Approximately 1% of the sample comes from the top ten. The sample consisted of PBMCs. Receptor source: a woman aged 40 to 55 in good health and CMV-seronegative.

With respect to this clone: The junction shows a germline mismatch at one end, possibly a read error. The chain recombines TRBV7-7 with TRBJ1-1; D not resolved. Germline lookup yields CDR1 SSHAT and CDR2 FNYEAQ (reference sequence). This CDR3 has 13 amino acids. The chain's CDR3 is CASSLETGTEAFF. The CDR3 DNA reads TGTGCTAGCAGCTTAGAGACGGGCACTGAAGCTTTCTTT.

The chain carries TRBV5-1 and TRBJ1-1; D may be TRBD1 (5 bases). Trimming shortened V by 4 bases and J by 3 bases, and 16 bases separated the two germline ends. Germline V gene sequence: CDR1 SGHRS, CDR2 YFSETQ. This CDR3 has 15 residues. Here the CDR3 DNA reads TGCGCCAGCAGCCGGCGGGACCCGGGGGACACTGAAGCTTTCTTT. Translated: CASSRRDPGDTEAFF.

The rearrangement joins TRBV6-6 to TRBJ1-2, with unresolved D. The CDR3 has 14 residues. Germline V gives CDR1 MNHNY, CDR2 SVGAGI (reference sequence). Trimming removed 5 bases from V and 4 bases from J, with 14 bases in between. The CDR3 spells CASSTPMAGYGYTF. The CDR3 DNA sequence: TGTGCCAGCAGTACCCCCATGGCGGGCTATGGCTACACCTTC.

The CDR3 DNA reads TGTGCCAGCAGTCCTGCCCCGGGTGAGCAGTTCTTC. Encoded protein: CASSPAPGEQFF. This sequence joins TRBV4-2 and TRBJ2-1; D gene unclear. Germline V lookup: CDR1 LGHNA, CDR2 YNFKEQ. Trimming cost V 6 bases and J 9 bases, with 12 bases left between them. The CDR3 covers 12 residues.

This clone has more than one count but fewer than ten. As DNA, the CDR3 is TGTGCCAGCAGCTTAGCGAGGACAGGACCCGATACCGGGGAGCTGTTTTTT. Translating gives CASSLARTGPDTGELFF. The chain joins TRBV7-9 to TRBJ2-2; 7 nucleotides agree with TRBD1. The germline gives CDR1 SEHNR, CDR2 FQNEAQ (reference sequence). The J segment lost 5 bases and the V segment lost 0 bases, leaving 9 bases of the junction unmatched. This CDR3 has 17 amino acids.

J is TRBJ2-7 and V is TRBV2, with 8 nucleotides matching TRBD1. Germline values: CDR1 SNHLY, CDR2 FYNNEI. The J segment lost 6 bases and the V segment lost 6 bases, leaving 4 bases of the junction unmatched. The CDR3 totals 12 residues. The CDR3 region has the DNA TGTGCCAGCAGGCAGGGGGCGGGCGAGCAGTACTTC. Amino acids: CASRQGAGEQYF.

This chain connects TRBV27 to TRBJ2-1, with 8 bases lining up with TRBD1. This CDR3 has 15 residues. The ends lost 6 bases at V and 8 bases at J; junction bases unmatched: 12. CDR1 is MNHEY, CDR2 SMNVEV, per germline (reference sequence). The CDR3 is CASRYDRGIFDEQFF. For the CDR3, the DNA is TGTGCCAGCAGATACGACAGGGGTATATTCGATGAGCAGTTCTTC.

The chain carries TRBV27 and TRBJ2-7; 11 bases are a match to TRBD2. Germline V gives CDR1 MNHEY, CDR2 SMNVEV (reference sequence). Losses at the gene ends were 5 bases for V and 4 bases for J; bases not matched to a gene: 4. The CDR3 length is 14 residues. CDR3 in amino acids: CASSTRTSGYEQYF. Here the CDR3 DNA reads TGTGCCAGCAGTACCCGGACTAGCGGGTACGAGCAGTACTTC.

This chain joins TRBV19 and TRBJ2-3, with 10 positions matching TRBD2. V was pared by 1 base and J by 5 bases, with 6 bases of the junction left unmatched. The germline CDR1 and CDR2 sequences are LNHDA and SQIVND (reference sequence). CDR3 length equals 16 residues. CDR3 nucleotides: TGTGCCAGTAGTATAGGCCAGCGGGAGGGCGGAGATACGCAGTATTTT. Translating gives CASSIGQREGGDTQYF.

V gene TRBV6-5 combines with J gene TRBJ1-2; TRBD1 aligns across 8 bases. Germline V gene lookup returns CDR1 MNHEY and CDR2 SVGAGI. V lost 6 bases, J lost 8 bases, and 14 bases stayed unmatched. This CDR3 contains 15 residues. The CDR3 loop reads CASRDRAYALGGYTF. The CDR3 DNA is TGTGCCAGCAGGGACAGGGCTTATGCTCTAGGCGGCTACACCTTC.

This clone was counted a few times. V gene TRBV11-2 combines with J gene TRBJ2-1; 14 nucleotides match TRBD2. The length of the CDR3 is 15 residues. Germline loops: CDR1 SGHAT, CDR2 FQNNGV. The V and J ends lost 5 bases and 8 bases, in that order; junction bases with no gene match: 5. The CDR3 nucleotides read TGTGCCAGCAGCCAAGGGACTAGCGGGAGTTATGAGCAGTTCTTC. The encoded protein is CASSQGTSGSYEQFF.

This chain connects TRBV27 to TRBJ2-7; D is ambiguous. Germline V lookup: CDR1 MNHEY, CDR2 SMNVEV (reference sequence). V lost 7 bases and J 1 base, leaving 8 bases between the germline ends. The CDR3 spans 12 residues. The CDR3 nucleotides are TGTGCCAGCAAGCGACTTTCCTACGAGCAGTACTTC. Translation gives CASKRLSYEQYF.

CDR3 residues: CASPPSGASGRNEQFF. In DNA form, the CDR3 reads TGTGCCAGTCCCCCTAGCGGCGCTAGCGGGAGAAATGAGCAGTTCTTC. This chain uses TRBV28 with TRBJ2-1; 10 nucleotides line up with TRBD2. This CDR3 has 16 residues. CDR1 MDHEN and CDR2 SYDVKM come from the germline V gene. With 9 bases clipped from V and 7 bases from J, the junction kept 15 bases outside the gene matches.

This rearrangement joins TRBV9 to TRBJ2-7; a possible D gene is TRBD2 (6 bases). Germline-derived CDR1 and CDR2 are SGDLS and YYNGEE. The length of the CDR3 is 17 residues. V lost 4 bases and J lost 4, with 24 bases in between. The CDR3, as DNA: TGTGCCAGCAGCCACCCGGGTGAGCGGGCCGCCACATACGAGCAGTACTTC. Its translation: CASSHPGERAATYEQYF.

The chain uses TRBV27 and TRBJ1-1; D is ambiguous. Trimming pared 5 bases from V and 1 base from J, leaving 8 bases between. The V gene's germline CDR1 is MNHEY and CDR2 SMNVEV (reference sequence). This CDR3 contains 13 residues. The chain's CDR3 is CASSPSSNTEAFF. The CDR3 DNA follows: TGTGCCAGCAGTCCCTCCTCGAACACTGAAGCTTTCTTT.

This sequence joins TRBV28 and TRBJ2-1; D uncertain. The CDR3 has 16 amino acids. Trimming left V 1 base short and J 0 bases short, with 10 bases between. Germline loops: CDR1 MDHEN, CDR2 SYDVKM. CDR3 amino acids: CASSLLTSSSYNEQFF. The CDR3 coding sequence is TGTGCCAGCAGTTTATTGACTTCTAGCTCCTACAATGAGCAGTTCTTC.

This chain uses TRBV5-6 with TRBJ2-1; D possibly corresponds to TRBD1 (5 bases). From germline, CDR1 is SGHDT and CDR2 YYEEEE. The ends were cut back, 9 bases at V and 7 bases at J, with 17 bases in the middle. The CDR3 covers 13 residues. The CDR3 is CATSYRFENEQFF. The CDR3 nucleotides read TGTGCCACCTCCTACAGGTTTGAGAATGAGCAGTTCTTC. The variable domain in full, completed from reference TRBV5-6 and TRBJ2-1, reads DAGVTQSPTHLIKTRGQQVTLRCSPKSGHDTVSWYQQALGQGPQFIFQYYEEEERQRGNFPDRFSGHQFPNYSSELNVNALLLGDSALYLCATSYRFENEQFFGPGTRLTVL.

This rearrangement joins TRBV7-9 to TRBJ2-1; 11 bases align to TRBD2. The trim removed 3 bases at V and 8 bases at J, leaving 6 bases unmatched. The CDR3 length is 15 residues. The germline CDR1 and CDR2 sequences are SEHNR and FQNEAQ (reference sequence). CDR3 in amino acids: CASSLLAGGGDEQFF. The CDR3 bases are TGTGCCAGCAGCTTGCTAGCGGGGGGAGGAGATGAGCAGTTCTTC.

The V call is TRBV7-3, the J call TRBJ2-7; D perhaps matches TRBD2 (6 bases). The germline CDR1 and CDR2 sequences are SGHTA and FQGTGA. Trimming stripped 0 bases from V and 1 base from J, with 13 bases between. This CDR3 region has 16 residues. CDR3 residues: CASSLTGGLPSYEQYF. DNA for the CDR3: TGTGCCAGCAGCTTAACGGGAGGACTCCCTTCCTACGAGCAGTACTTC.

In DNA, the CDR3 is TGTGCCAGCAGCTTGGAACTAGCGGGAGGGGTAGATACGCAGTATTTT. Its translation is CASSLELAGGVDTQYF. V usage is TRBV5-4 and J usage is TRBJ2-3; 13 bases line up with TRBD2. The CDR3 length is 16 residues. Trimming at V came to 0 bases and at J to 5 bases, leaving 3 bases not matched to a gene. Germline values: CDR1 SGHNT, CDR2 YYREEE (reference sequence).

The chain couples TRBV28 to TRBJ2-7; unclear D gene. V dropped 3 bases and J dropped 2 bases, with 11 bases sitting between them. Germline-derived CDR1 and CDR2 are MDHEN and SYDVKM. There are 14 residues in the CDR3. CDR3 loop: CASSFAWSTYEQYF. The CDR3 DNA reads TGTGCCAGCAGTTTTGCCTGGAGTACCTACGAGCAGTACTTC.

The chain is built from TRBV9 and TRBJ2-5; 7 bases match TRBD1. Trimming took 0 bases from V and 5 from J; bases not matched to a gene: 4. CDR1 is SGDLS and CDR2 is YYNGEE in the germline V gene. This CDR3 is 14 amino acids long. CDR3 residues: CASSVGRGRETQYF. CDR3 coding DNA: TGTGCCAGCAGCGTAGGAAGGGGGCGGGAGACCCAGTACTTC.

The genes are TRBV13 and TRBJ2-2; no reliable D call. The CDR3 is made up of 14 amino acids. V lost 2 bases and J lost 1, with 5 bases in between. From germline, CDR1 is PRHDT and CDR2 FYEKMQ (reference sequence). CDR3 in amino acids: CASSLMRNTGELFF. DNA of the CDR3: TGTGCCAGCAGCTTAATGAGGAACACCGGGGAGCTGTTTTTT.

The chain employs TRBV5-1 and TRBJ1-2, with D tentatively TRBD1 (5 bases). The length of the CDR3 is 14 residues. Trimming pared 6 bases from V and 4 bases from J, leaving 16 bases between. Germline-derived CDR1 and CDR2 are SGHRS and YFSETQ. CDR3 DNA: TGCGCCAGCACCCGGGGGGAAGGGGCCTATGGCTACACCTTC. Protein sequence: CASTRGEGAYGYTF.

In regard to this clone: At one boundary the junction diverges from the germline segment, which might be a read error. V is TRBV6-1 and J is TRBJ1-2, with D maybe TRBD1 (6 bases). Germline loops: CDR1 MNHNS, CDR2 SASEGT. This CDR3 spans 13 amino acids. Here the CDR3 DNA reads TGTGCCAGCAGTTTACGATACGAACAGGGAGAAGACTTC. Its translation is CASSLRYEQGEDF.

The chain joins TRBV7-3 to TRBJ2-3; 8 nucleotides match TRBD2. The CDR3 is 15 amino acids. CDR1 and CDR2 from the germline V gene are SGHTA and FQGTGA. V lost 2 bases to trimming and J lost 3 bases; unmatched junction nucleotides: 4. The CDR3 is CASSLLAGPTDTQYF. The CDR3 DNA is TGTGCCAGCAGCTTACTAGCGGGCCCAACAGATACGCAGTATTTT.

V usage is TRBV27 and J usage is TRBJ1-1, with D possibly matching TRBD1 (6 bases). CDR1 MNHEY and CDR2 SMNVEV come from the germline V gene (reference sequence). The CDR3 runs to 15 residues. Trimming took 4 bases from V and 2 from J, leaving 14 bases between them. The chain's CDR3 is CASSSWTAPNTEAFF. Written as DNA, the CDR3 is TGTGCCAGCAGTTCATGGACAGCCCCTAACACTGAAGCTTTCTTT.